This T cell receptor beta chain originates from a study of regulatory T cells in long-lasting Graves disease. Overall study findings and caveats: Newly diagnosed patients had higher TCR diversity than persistent Graves' patients did.

This clonotype was counted between two and nine times. Its target is not known. Building of the TCR beta libraries involved iRepertoire HTBI primers and Arm-PCR of CDR3 regions. TCRdb independently ran MiXCR on the multiplex PCR reads; one entry per CDR3 protein. The data hold around 430,000 distinct CDR3 sequences, with approximately 23% observed a single time. The time point was: persistent/refractory GD, antithyroid drugs over 5 years with positive TRAb. The TCR library used RNA extracted from PBMCs. The specimen comprised peripheral blood mononuclear cells (PBMCs), sampled when the disease was refractory, from a patient treated with antithyroid drugs. This receptor was identified in a female donor with Graves disease.

The CDR3 bases are TGTGCCAGCAGCCCCGGGAGAGAGAATCAGCCCCAGCATTTT. It codes for CASSPGRENQPQHF. The J gene is TRBJ1-5, the V gene TRBV7-2; D gene uncertain. The CDR3 covers 14 residues. Trimming took 5 bases from V and 4 from J, leaving 12 bases between them. Germline-derived CDR1 and CDR2 are SGHTA and FQGNSA.